The next 13 T cell receptor beta chains were all read from a single sample in a study of beta chain features in type 1 diabetes. The investigators reverse transcribed all of the isolated RNA, so they sequenced expressed TCRB transcripts. Produced via immunoSEQ multiplex PCR; TCRdb's table is partial and in-frame only. The sample yields about 360,000 clones, roughly 12% seen once. The sequenced sample was naive CD4+ T cells from blood. The source of these receptors is a man aged 18 to 30 in good health.

This rearrangement joins TRBV5-1 to TRBJ1-5; 10 bases align to TRBD1. Germline-derived CDR1 and CDR2 are SGHRS and YFSETQ. The CDR3 runs to 15 residues. V lost 3 bases and J lost 5; bases outside the gene matches: 5. The CDR3, as DNA: TGCGCCAGCAGCTGGGGGACAGGGGACCATCAGCCCCAGCATTTT. This encodes CASSWGTGDHQPQHF.

This clone was observed a single time. J is TRBJ1-4 and V is TRBV25-1; D is uncertain. CDR1 MGHDK and CDR2 SYGVNS come from the germline V gene. Trimming took off 4 bases at V and 8 bases at J, with 20 bases between the two ends. The CDR3 is 16 residues long. The CDR3 DNA follows: TGTGCCAGCAGTGCAATCACAGCCGTCGGAAGCGAAAAACTGTTTTTT. Translating it yields CASSAITAVGSEKLFF.

This clone was observed a handful of times. The DNA of the CDR3 is TGCGCCAGCAGCCAGGTGGAGGGTAGAGGGCTGTTTTTT. As protein: CASSQVEGRGLFF. The chain carries TRBV5-1 and TRBJ2-2; tentatively, D is TRBD2 (6 bases). The CDR3 runs to 13 residues. The V gene's germline CDR1 is SGHRS and CDR2 YFSETQ. V lost 4 bases and J lost 13, with 17 bases in between. Supplemented by reference TRBV5-1 and TRBJ2-2, the full variable domain reads KAGVTQTPRYLIKTRGQQVTLSCSPISGHRSVSWYQQTPGQGLQFLFEYFSETQRNKGNFPGRFSGRQFSNSRSEMNVSTLELGDSALYLCASSQVEGRGLFFGEGSRLTVL.

This clone has only a few counts. V usage is TRBV7-7 and J usage is TRBJ2-5; a weak D match, TRBD2 (5 bases). Trimming took off 1 base at V and 5 bases at J, with 20 bases between the two ends. Germline loops: CDR1 SSHAT, CDR2 FNYEAQ (reference sequence). CDR3 length equals 17 residues. CDR3 protein: CASSLGRRSRTGETQYF. In DNA form, the CDR3 reads TGTGCCAGCAGCTTAGGTCGACGGTCCCGTACGGGGGAGACCCAGTACTTC. Based on the CDR3 plus reference TRBV7-7 and TRBJ2-5, the full variable domain is GAGVSQSPRYKVTKRGQDVTLRCDPISSHATLYWYQQALGQGPEFLTYFNYEAQPDKSGLPSDRFSAERPEGSISTLTIQRTEQRDSAMYRCASSLGRRSRTGETQYFGPGTRLLVL.

The CDR3 DNA follows: TGTGCCAGCAGTTCGTTGGACAGGGAAAATGGCTACACCTTC. It specifies CASSSLDRENGYTF. The J gene is TRBJ1-2, the V gene TRBV28; 8 nucleotides line up with TRBD1. Trimming at V came to 4 bases and at J to 6 bases, leaving 7 bases not matched to a gene. This CDR3 is 14 amino acids long. Per the germline V gene, CDR1 is MDHEN and CDR2 is SYDVKM.

There are a few counts of this clone. In DNA, the CDR3 is TGTGCCTGGAGTGTTTTTCTAGCGGGGGGGCGATATACGCAGTATTTT. Protein sequence: CAWSVFLAGGRYTQYF. V usage is TRBV30 and J usage is TRBJ2-3; 12 bases are shared with TRBD2. The trim removed 0 bases at V and 7 bases at J, leaving 8 bases unmatched. The germline gives CDR1 GTSNPN, CDR2 SVGIG (reference sequence). CDR3 length: 16 amino acids.

This rearrangement joins TRBV29-1 to TRBJ2-2; 12 positions match TRBD2. V lost 7 bases and J lost 5; bases outside the gene matches: 5. CDR3 size: 14 residues. Germline V gene sequence: CDR1 SQVTM, CDR2 ANQGSEA. CDR3 DNA sequence: TGCAGCGCATTGACTAGCGGGAGAACCGGGGAGCTGTTTTTT. Protein sequence: CSALTSGRTGELFF.

This clone has more than one count but fewer than ten. The V gene is TRBV30, the J gene TRBJ1-2, with 7 bases fitting TRBD1. With 3 bases clipped from V and 3 bases from J, the junction kept 4 bases outside the gene matches. The CDR3 is made up of 13 amino acids. Germline V gene sequence: CDR1 GTSNPN, CDR2 SVGIG (reference sequence). The DNA of the CDR3 is TGTGCCTGGAGCGTGGGACAGTACTATGGCTACACCTTC. Translation gives CAWSVGQYYGYTF.

This clone has only a few counts. V gene TRBV5-1 combines with J gene TRBJ2-2; unclear D gene. The V end was cut by 4 bases, the J end by 1 base, with 11 bases between. The CDR3 extends over 15 amino acids. From germline, CDR1 is SGHRS and CDR2 YFSETQ. CDR3 sequence: CASSGRQLNTGELFF. The CDR3 coding sequence is TGCGCCAGCAGCGGCAGGCAGTTGAACACCGGGGAGCTGTTTTTT.

This clone was detected a few times. The chain is built from TRBV30 and TRBJ1-1; D not certain. Germline V CDR1 and CDR2: GTSNPN, SVGIG (reference sequence). The V end lost 5 bases, the J end lost 1 base, and 11 bases lay between the germline ends. CDR3 length equals 13 residues. The DNA for the CDR3 is TGTGCCTGGTGTAAGGACTGGAACACTGAAGCTTTCTTT. It is translated as CAWCKDWNTEAFF.

The V gene is TRBV28, the J gene TRBJ1-1, with D unclear. Germline V gene data show CDR1 as MDHEN and CDR2 as SYDVKM. This CDR3 is built from 12 residues. Deletions cut 2 bases from V and 4 bases from J, with 5 bases between. As DNA, the CDR3 is TGTGCCAGCAGTTTAAGGAGCACTGAAGCTTTCTTT. Translating it yields CASSLRSTEAFF. The whole variable domain, filled in from reference TRBV28 and TRBJ1-1, reads DVKVTQSSRYLVKRTGEKVFLECVQDMDHENMFWYRQDPGLGLRLIYFSYDVKMKEKGDIPEGYSVSREKKERFSLILESASTNQTSMYLCASSLRSTEAFFGQGTRLTVV.

This clone showed up just a few times. The chain links TRBV9 to TRBJ2-7; 8 bases are a match to TRBD1. Germline lookup yields CDR1 SGDLS and CDR2 YYNGEE. V gave up 0 bases and J gave up 3 bases; unmatched junction bases: 2. CDR3 size: 14 residues. DNA for the CDR3: TGTGCCAGCAGCGTAGCTACAGGGGGCTACGAGCAGTACTTC. Translating gives CASSVATGGYEQYF.

This chain uses TRBV5-1 with TRBJ2-3; D is unclear. Germline V lookup: CDR1 SGHRS, CDR2 YFSETQ. This CDR3 region has 12 residues. Trimming cost V 2 bases and J 4 bases, with 5 bases left between them. The CDR3 DNA reads as TGCGCCAGCAGCTTCCCCGCAGATACGCAGTATTTT. It yields the protein CASSFPADTQYF. The variable domain in full, with the rest retrieved from reference TRBV5-1 and TRBJ2-3, is KAGVTQTPRYLIKTRGQQVTLSCSPISGHRSVSWYQQTPGQGLQFLFEYFSETQRNKGNFPGRFSGRQFSNSRSEMNVSTLELGDSALYLCASSFPADTQYFGPGTRLTVL.